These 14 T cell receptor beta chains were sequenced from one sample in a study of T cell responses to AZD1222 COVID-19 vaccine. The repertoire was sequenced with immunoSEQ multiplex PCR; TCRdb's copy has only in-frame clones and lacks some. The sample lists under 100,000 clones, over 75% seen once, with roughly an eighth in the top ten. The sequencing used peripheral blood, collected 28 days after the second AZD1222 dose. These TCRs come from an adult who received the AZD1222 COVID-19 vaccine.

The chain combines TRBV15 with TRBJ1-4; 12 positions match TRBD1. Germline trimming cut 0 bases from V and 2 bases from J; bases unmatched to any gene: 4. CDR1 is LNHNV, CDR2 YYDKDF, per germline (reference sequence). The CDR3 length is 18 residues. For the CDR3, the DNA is TGTGCCACCAGCAGAGAGCCGGGACAGGGGGCGACTAATGAAAAACTGTTTTTT. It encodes CATSREPGQGATNEKLFF. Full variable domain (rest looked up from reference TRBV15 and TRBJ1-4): DAMVIQNPRYQVTQFGKPVTLSCSQTLNHNVMYWYQQKSSQAPKLLFHYYDKDFNNEADTPDNFQSRRPNTSFCFLDIRSPGLGDTAMYLCATSREPGQGATNEKLFFGSGTQLSVL.

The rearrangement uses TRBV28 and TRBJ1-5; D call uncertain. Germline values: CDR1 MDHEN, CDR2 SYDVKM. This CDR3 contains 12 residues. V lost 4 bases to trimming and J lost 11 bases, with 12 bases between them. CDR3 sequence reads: CASSSWGWAQHF. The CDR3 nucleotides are TGTGCCAGCAGTTCTTGGGGTTGGGCCCAGCATTTT.

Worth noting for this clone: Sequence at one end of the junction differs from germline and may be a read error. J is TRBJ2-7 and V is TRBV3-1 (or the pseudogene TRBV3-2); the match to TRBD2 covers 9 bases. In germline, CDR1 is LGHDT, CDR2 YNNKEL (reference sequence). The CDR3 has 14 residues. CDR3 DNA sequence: TGTGCCAGCAGCCAGCGGGAGGGCTCCCACGAGCAGTACTTC. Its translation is CASSQREGSHEQYF.

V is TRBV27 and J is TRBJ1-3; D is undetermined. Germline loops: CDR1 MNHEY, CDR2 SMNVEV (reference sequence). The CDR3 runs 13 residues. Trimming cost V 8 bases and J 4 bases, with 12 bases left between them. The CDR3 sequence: CASDTPQGNTIYF. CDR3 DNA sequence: TGTGCCAGCGACACCCCCCAGGGAAACACCATATATTTT.

The CDR3 spells CATSRREGSQPQHF. The CDR3, as DNA: TGTGCCACCAGCAGAAGGGAAGGAAGTCAGCCCCAGCATTTT. The chain couples TRBV15 to TRBJ1-5; D gene ambiguous. From germline, CDR1 is LNHNV and CDR2 YYDKDF (reference sequence). There are 14 residues in the CDR3. V was trimmed by 2 bases and J by 6 bases, leaving 11 bases between them.

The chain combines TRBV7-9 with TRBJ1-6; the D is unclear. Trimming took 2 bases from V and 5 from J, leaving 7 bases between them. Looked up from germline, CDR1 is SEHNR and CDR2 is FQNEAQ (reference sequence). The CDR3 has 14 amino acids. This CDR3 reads CASSLSADNSPLHF. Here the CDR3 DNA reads TGTGCCAGCAGCTTATCGGCAGATAATTCACCCCTCCACTTT. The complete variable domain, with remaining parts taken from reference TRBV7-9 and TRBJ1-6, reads DTGVSQNPRHKITKRGQNVTFRCDPISEHNRLYWYRQTLGQGPEFLTYFQNEAQLEKSRLLSDRFSAERPKGSFSTLEIQRTEQGDSAMYLCASSLSADNSPLHFGNGTRLTVT.

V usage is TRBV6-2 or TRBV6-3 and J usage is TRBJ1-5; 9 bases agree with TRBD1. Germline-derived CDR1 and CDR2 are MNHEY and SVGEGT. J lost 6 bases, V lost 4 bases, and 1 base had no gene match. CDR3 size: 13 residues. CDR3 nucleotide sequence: TGTGCCAGCAGTTGGACAGGGGCTCAGCCCCAGCATTTT. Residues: CASSWTGAQPQHF.

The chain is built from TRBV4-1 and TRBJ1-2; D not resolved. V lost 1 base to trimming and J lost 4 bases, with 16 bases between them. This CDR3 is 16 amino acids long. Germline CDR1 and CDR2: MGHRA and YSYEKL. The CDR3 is CASSQGAAYNLYGYTF. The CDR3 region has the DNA TGCGCCAGCAGCCAAGGAGCTGCGTACAACCTCTATGGCTACACCTTC.

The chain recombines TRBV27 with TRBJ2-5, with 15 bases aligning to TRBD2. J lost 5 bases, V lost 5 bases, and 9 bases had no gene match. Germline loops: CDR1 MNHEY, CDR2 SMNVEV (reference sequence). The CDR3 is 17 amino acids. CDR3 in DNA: TGTGCCAGCAGTCAACGGACTAGCGGGAGGGCAGGGGAGACCCAGTACTTC. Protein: CASSQRTSGRAGETQYF.

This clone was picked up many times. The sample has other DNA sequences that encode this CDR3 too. The CDR3 is CASTRGPTEAFF. The CDR3 bases are TGTGCCAGCACGAGGGGCCCCACTGAAGCTTTCTTT. The chain couples TRBV12-3 or TRBV12-4 to TRBJ1-1; possibly TRBD1 for D (5 bases). The CDR3 sequence is 12 residues long. The V end was cut by 7 bases, the J end by 4 bases, with 10 bases between.

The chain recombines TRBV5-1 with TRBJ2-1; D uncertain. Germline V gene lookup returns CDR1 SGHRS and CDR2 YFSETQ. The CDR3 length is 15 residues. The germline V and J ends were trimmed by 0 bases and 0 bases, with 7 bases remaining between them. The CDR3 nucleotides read TGCGCCAGCAGCTTGGGCTTTAGCTCCTACAATGAGCAGTTCTTC. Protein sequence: CASSLGFSSYNEQFF.

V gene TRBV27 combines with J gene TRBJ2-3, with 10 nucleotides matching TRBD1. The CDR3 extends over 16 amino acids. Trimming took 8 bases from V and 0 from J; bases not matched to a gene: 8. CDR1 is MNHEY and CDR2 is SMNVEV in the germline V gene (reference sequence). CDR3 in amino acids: CASRLGDRGSTDTQYF. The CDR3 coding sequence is TGTGCCAGCCGCTTGGGGGACAGGGGTAGCACAGATACGCAGTATTTT.

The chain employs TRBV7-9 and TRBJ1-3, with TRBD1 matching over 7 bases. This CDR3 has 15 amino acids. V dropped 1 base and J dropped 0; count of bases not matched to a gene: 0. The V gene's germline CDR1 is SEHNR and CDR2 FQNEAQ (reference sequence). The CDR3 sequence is CASSLGQGSGNTIYF. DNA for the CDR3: TGTGCCAGCAGCTTAGGACAGGGCTCTGGAAACACCATATATTTT. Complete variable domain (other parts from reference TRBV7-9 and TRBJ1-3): DTGVSQNPRHKITKRGQNVTFRCDPISEHNRLYWYRQTLGQGPEFLTYFQNEAQLEKSRLLSDRFSAERPKGSFSTLEIQRTEQGDSAMYLCASSLGQGSGNTIYFGEGSWLTVV.

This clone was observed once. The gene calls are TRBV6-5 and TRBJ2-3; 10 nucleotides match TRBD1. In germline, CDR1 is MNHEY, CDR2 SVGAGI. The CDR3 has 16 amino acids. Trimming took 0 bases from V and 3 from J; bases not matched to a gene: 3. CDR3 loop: CASSYSMGQGTDTQYF. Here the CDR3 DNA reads TGTGCCAGCAGTTACTCCATGGGACAGGGGACAGATACGCAGTATTTT.